This TCR beta chain was found in a study of T cell responses to AZD1222 COVID-19 vaccine. CDR1 and CDR2 (germline): GTSNPN, SVGIG (reference sequence). There are 12 residues in the CDR3. V was pared by 2 bases and J by 8 bases, with 12 bases between. Here immunoSEQ multiplex PCR was the method, and the copy in TCRdb shows in-frame clones only, minus some. The sample holds more than 120,000 clones, 85% to 90% seen once. Study-level points and caveats: It was only after the peak T cell response that any repertoires were sampled.

This clone was found once. Its antigen is not known. This receptor was taken from an adult who received the AZD1222 COVID-19 vaccine. The chain combines TRBV30 with TRBJ1-2; weak D call: TRBD1 (5 bases). The sequencing here drew on peripheral blood, taken 28 days after the second AZD1222 dose. CDR3 in DNA: TGTGCCTGGAGTCCCTGGGACCGGGGCTACACCTTC. It codes for CAWSPWDRGYTF.